The 30 T cell receptor beta chains below were found in one sample sequenced in a study of cytomegalovirus exposure and HLA in healthy donors. PCR amplification relied on 60 Vbeta primers (plus 13 Jbeta primers). TCRdb keeps only in-frame clones here, not all; method: immunoSEQ multiplex PCR. Of about 160,000 clones in the sample, approximately 80% were seen once. Sequenced sample: PBMCs. The receptors were sampled from a young woman in good health and CMV-seronegative.

CDR3 residues: CASSDSFNEKLFF. Written as DNA, the CDR3 is TGTGCCAGCAGTGACAGTTTTAATGAAAAACTGTTTTTT. This rearrangement joins TRBV6-5 to TRBJ1-4; TRBD1 is a possible D gene (5 bases). Germline V gives CDR1 MNHEY, CDR2 SVGAGI. This CDR3 comprises 13 residues. V lost 5 bases to trimming and J lost 4 bases, with 8 bases between them.

The chain joins TRBV19 to TRBJ2-5; 7 positions match TRBD2. The CDR3 length is 16 residues. The germline V gene has CDR1 LNHDA and CDR2 SQIVND (reference sequence). With 1 base clipped from V and 4 bases from J, the junction kept 9 bases outside the gene matches. In DNA, the CDR3 is TGTGCCAGTAGTATAGGACTAGCTCTAACTGGAGAGACCCAGTACTTC. Translating it yields CASSIGLALTGETQYF.

The CDR3 nucleotides are TGCGCCAGCAGCTTGTTTGGTCGTACGACTAGCGGATACAATGAGCAGTTCTTC. Protein product: CASSLFGRTTSGYNEQFF. The chain recombines TRBV5-1 with TRBJ2-1, with 9 bases fitting TRBD2. The length of the CDR3 is 18 residues. The V gene's germline CDR1 is SGHRS and CDR2 YFSETQ. The ends lost 1 base at V and 4 bases at J; junction bases unmatched: 12.

J is TRBJ2-7 and V is TRBV7-2; 8 positions agree with TRBD2. Germline assignment: CDR1 SGHTA and CDR2 FQGNSA. V shed 5 bases and J 0 bases; nucleotides not matched to a gene: 6. The CDR3 contains 15 residues. This CDR3 reads CASSRRGGNSYEQYF. DNA of the CDR3: TGTGCCAGCAGCCGCCGCGGGGGGAACTCCTACGAGCAGTACTTC.

The rearrangement links TRBV5-1 to TRBJ1-3, with D possibly being TRBD1 (6 bases). The CDR3 extends over 16 amino acids. Trimming left V 0 bases short and J 3 bases short, with 13 bases between. The germline CDR1 and CDR2 sequences are SGHRS and YFSETQ. CDR3 sequence reads: CASSLGIGGFGNTIYF. The CDR3 DNA is TGCGCCAGCAGCTTGGGAATAGGGGGTTTTGGAAACACCATATATTTT.

The chain carries TRBV9 and TRBJ1-1, with D possibly being TRBD1 (5 bases). Trimming shortened V by 3 bases and J by 4 bases, and 16 bases separated the two germline ends. Per the germline V gene, CDR1 is SGDLS and CDR2 is YYNGEE. The CDR3 is 15 residues long. Written as DNA, the CDR3 is TGTGCCAGCAGCGGGTCCACAGGCTCGGGCACTGAAGCTTTCTTT. Translated, it gives CASSGSTGSGTEAFF.

V is TRBV11-2 and J is TRBJ2-7; D is unclear. The V end was cut by 1 base, the J end by 2 bases, with 3 bases between. Germline lookup yields CDR1 SGHAT and CDR2 FQNNGV. The CDR3 has 12 residues. The CDR3: CASSLAPYEQYF. The CDR3 DNA follows: TGTGCCAGCAGCTTAGCTCCCTACGAGCAGTACTTC.

J is TRBJ2-3 and V is TRBV28; 9 positions agree with TRBD1. Germline CDR1 and CDR2: MDHEN and SYDVKM. Trimming cost V 6 bases and J 5 bases; bases outside gene matches: 6. This CDR3 has 14 amino acids. The CDR3 nucleotides read TGTGCCAGCAGAACCGGACAGGGGATAGATACGCAGTATTTT. Protein product: CASRTGQGIDTQYF.

This clone was seen only once. The chain uses TRBV11-2 and TRBJ1-1; TRBD1 is a possible D gene (5 bases). The CDR3 runs to 17 residues. The V end lost 5 bases, the J end lost 0 bases, and 19 bases lay between the germline ends. Germline-derived CDR1 and CDR2 are SGHAT and FQNNGV. DNA for the CDR3: TGTGCCAGCAGCCCGACCAGGGCCAAATTTATGAACACTGAAGCTTTCTTT. Translated, it gives CASSPTRAKFMNTEAFF.

The J gene is TRBJ2-7, the V gene TRBV18; D remains ambiguous. Germline CDR1 is KGHSH and CDR2 is LQKENI. The V end lost 2 bases, the J end lost 5 bases, and 13 bases lay between the germline ends. The CDR3 has 14 amino acids. The CDR3 protein is CASSPTGSSHEQYF. The DNA of the CDR3 is TGTGCCAGCTCACCAACCGGTAGTTCACACGAGCAGTACTTC.

The chain is built from TRBV6-1 and TRBJ2-1, with TRBD1 matching 10 bases. The CDR3 covers 16 residues. J gave up 4 bases and V 3 bases, and 6 bases lay outside the gene matches. Germline-derived CDR1 and CDR2 are MNHNS and SASEGT. The CDR3 sequence is CASSDTGTGVYNEQFF. For the CDR3, the DNA is TGTGCCAGCAGTGACACCGGGACAGGGGTTTACAATGAGCAGTTCTTC.

The CDR3 DNA is TGTGCCAGCAGTGCTAGACTAGCGGGTTACAATGAGCAGTTCTTC. Translation: CASSARLAGYNEQFF. The chain combines TRBV28 with TRBJ2-1, with 10 positions matching TRBD2. Unmatched junction bases numbered 5, after V lost 5 bases and J lost 4 bases. The CDR3 loop spans 15 amino acids. Looked up from germline, CDR1 is MDHEN and CDR2 is SYDVKM.

This chain uses TRBV18 with TRBJ1-4; TRBD1 aligns across 7 bases. CDR3 size: 15 residues. J lost 1 base, V lost 4 bases, and 3 bases had no gene match. Germline lookup yields CDR1 KGHSH and CDR2 LQKENI. CDR3: CASSQTGLTNEKLFF. CDR3 coding DNA: TGTGCCAGCTCACAGACAGGGCTAACTAATGAAAAACTGTTTTTT. Variable domain in full (rest from reference TRBV18 and TRBJ1-4): NAGVMQNPRHLVRRRGQEARLRCSPMKGHSHVYWYRQLPEEGLKFMVYLQKENIIDESGMPKERFSAEFPKEGPSILRIQQVVRGDSAAYFCASSQTGLTNEKLFFGSGTQLSVL.

This clone turned up a few times. V usage is TRBV2 and J usage is TRBJ2-2; 10 bases map to TRBD1. V shed 8 bases and J 5 bases; nucleotides not matched to a gene: 8. Germline V gene sequence: CDR1 SNHLY, CDR2 FYNNEI. The CDR3 has 15 amino acids. CDR3 in DNA: TGTGCCAGCTCCGATGGACAGGGGGGGACCGGGGAGCTGTTTTTT. Amino acids: CASSDGQGGTGELFF.

This clone was detected only a few times. The chain carries TRBV10-3 and TRBJ2-1; D may be TRBD2 (6 bases). The CDR3 length is 13 residues. Germline values: CDR1 ENHRY, CDR2 SYGVKD. Trimming shortened V by 2 bases and J by 10 bases, and 12 bases separated the two germline ends. CDR3 DNA sequence: TGTGCCATCAGTGAGGAGAGGGGACTGGAGCAGTTCTTC. It is translated as CAISEERGLEQFF.

The chain recombines TRBV6-1 with TRBJ1-5; 9 bases map to TRBD1. The CDR3 contains 16 residues. With 1 base clipped from V and 6 bases from J, the junction kept 7 bases outside the gene matches. Germline V gives CDR1 MNHNS, CDR2 SASEGT. CDR3 loop: CASSEDGGQGAQPQHF. CDR3 sequence (DNA): TGTGCCAGCAGTGAAGATGGGGGACAGGGAGCTCAGCCCCAGCATTTT.

The rearrangement links TRBV5-6 to TRBJ2-1, with TRBD2 as a possible D gene (5 bases). Trimming took off 1 base at V and 2 bases at J, with 16 bases between the two ends. The CDR3 consists of 17 residues. The V gene's germline CDR1 is SGHDT and CDR2 YYEEEE. The CDR3 region has the DNA TGTGCCAGCAGCTTGCGACAAGCGGTCTTAACCTACAATGAGCAGTTCTTC. Amino acids: CASSLRQAVLTYNEQFF.

The chain couples TRBV4-1 to TRBJ2-3; a possible D gene is TRBD2 (6 bases). The germline V and J ends were trimmed by 4 bases and 0 bases, with 14 bases remaining between them. The CDR3 consists of 16 residues. Looked up from germline, CDR1 is MGHRA and CDR2 is YSYEKL. The CDR3 spells CASSLAVGSSTDTQYF. The CDR3, as DNA: TGCGCCAGCAGCCTAGCGGTCGGGTCTAGCACAGATACGCAGTATTTT.

The J gene is TRBJ1-2, the V gene TRBV5-1, with 7 nucleotides matching TRBD1. After removal of 4 bases from V and 0 bases from J, the junction contained 6 bases not matched to a gene. In germline, CDR1 is SGHRS, CDR2 YFSETQ. The CDR3 is 15 residues long. The CDR3 nucleotides read TGCGCCAGCAGCATATCAGGGGGATCTAACTATGGCTACACCTTC. Protein product: CASSISGGSNYGYTF.

The chain has TRBV11-2 and TRBJ2-2; D remains ambiguous. CDR3 length: 13 amino acids. Germline CDR1 is SGHAT and CDR2 is FQNNGV. Trimming removed 3 bases from V and 6 bases from J, with 8 bases in between. CDR3 DNA: TGTGCCAGCAGCTTTGTGGCGGCCGGGGAGCTGTTTTTT. This sequence encodes CASSFVAAGELFF.

The V gene is TRBV19, the J gene TRBJ2-1; 13 bases align to TRBD2. The CDR3 consists of 13 residues. J lost 10 bases, V lost 4 bases, and 1 base had no gene match. From germline, CDR1 is LNHDA and CDR2 SQIVND (reference sequence). The chain's CDR3 is CASSRTSGREQFF. CDR3 coding DNA: TGTGCCAGTAGTAGGACTAGCGGGAGAGAGCAGTTCTTC.

J is TRBJ2-5 and V is TRBV13; TRBD1 might be the D (5 bases). This CDR3 is 11 amino acids long. Germline assignment: CDR1 PRHDT and CDR2 FYEKMQ (reference sequence). V was clipped by 4 bases and J by 7 bases, with 7 bases between them. The CDR3 sequence is CASSSQGTQYF. The CDR3 nucleotides read TGTGCCAGCAGCTCCCAGGGGACCCAGTACTTC. The full variable domain, with the rest looked up from reference TRBV13 and TRBJ2-5, is AAGVIQSPRHLIKEKRETATLKCYPIPRHDTVYWYQQGPGQDPQFLISFYEKMQSDKGSIPDRFSAQQFSDYHSELNMSSLELGDSALYFCASSSQGTQYFGPGTRLLVL.

This clone was recorded a few times. The genes are TRBV6-1 and TRBJ2-1; 10 positions agree with TRBD2. Germline V gene sequence: CDR1 MNHNS, CDR2 SASEGT. This CDR3 comprises 19 residues. Germline trimming cut 2 bases from V and 1 base from J; bases unmatched to any gene: 11. In nucleotides, the CDR3 is TGTGCCAGCAGTGAAATGCGGGGTAGCGGGGGGTTGTCCTACAATGAGCAGTTCTTC. Protein product: CASSEMRGSGGLSYNEQFF.

The genes are TRBV9 and TRBJ1-3; tentative D call: TRBD1 (6 bases). Trimming removed 0 bases from V and 0 bases from J, with 7 bases in between. CDR1 is SGDLS and CDR2 is YYNGEE in the germline V gene. This CDR3 spans 15 amino acids. CDR3 nucleotides: TGTGCCAGCAGCGTAGGGACAGCCTCTGGAAACACCATATATTTT. It encodes CASSVGTASGNTIYF.

Comment on this clone: The junction and the germline gene differ at one end; a read error may be behind it. The gene calls are TRBV7-9 and TRBJ2-1, with 9 bases fitting TRBD2. This CDR3 is 18 amino acids long. CDR1 and CDR2 (germline): SEHNR, FQNEAQ (reference sequence). DNA of the CDR3: TGTTCCAGCAGCTTAAAACCCCGATGGGGCGGGGGGGCGGATGAGCAGTTCTTC. Protein product: CSSSLKPRWGGGADEQFF. The variable domain in full, with the rest retrieved from reference TRBV7-9 and TRBJ2-1, is DTGVSQNPRHKITKRGQNVTFRCDPISEHNRLYWYRQTLGQGPEFLTYFQNEAQLEKSRLLSDRFSAERPKGSFSTLEIQRTEQGDSAMYLCSSSLKPRWGGGADEQFFGPGTRLTVL.

This clone has only one observation. The genes are TRBV7-4 and TRBJ1-3; 7 bases align to TRBD1. Per germline, CDR1 SGHVT and CDR2 SQSDAQ. The CDR3 is 20 amino acids. V was clipped by 3 bases and J by 0 bases; unmatched bases: 17. In nucleotides, the CDR3 is TGTGCCAGCAGCTTTAAAGGAAGAGGGGGCTCCCTATCCTCTGGAAACACCATATATTTT. It codes for CASSFKGRGGSLSSGNTIYF.

This chain links TRBV28 with TRBJ1-2; possible D gene TRBD1, 6 bases. Deletions cut 5 bases from V and 3 bases from J, with 16 bases between. Germline V gene lookup returns CDR1 MDHEN and CDR2 SYDVKM. This CDR3 is 15 amino acids long. As DNA, the CDR3 is TGTGCCAGCAGTATCCCAGGGAAGGGGGACTATGGCTACACCTTC. This translates into CASSIPGKGDYGYTF.

This chain links TRBV4-2 with TRBJ1-1; D is undetermined. Trimming cost V 4 bases and J 0 bases, with 15 bases left between them. This CDR3 has 16 amino acids. The germline gives CDR1 LGHNA, CDR2 YNFKEQ. CDR3 DNA sequence: TGTGCCAGCAGCCTACCCATCGGTGACATGAACACTGAAGCTTTCTTT. The encoded protein is CASSLPIGDMNTEAFF.

The chain couples TRBV5-6 to TRBJ2-1; no definite D call. Germline V gene lookup returns CDR1 SGHDT and CDR2 YYEEEE. With 4 bases removed from V and 0 bases from J, the gap between germline ends came to 14 bases. The CDR3 extends over 16 amino acids. CDR3: CASSMRKDFSYNEQFF. Written as DNA, the CDR3 is TGTGCCAGCAGCATGAGGAAAGATTTCTCCTACAATGAGCAGTTCTTC.

V is TRBV5-1 and J is TRBJ2-7; 8 bases match TRBD2. CDR1 and CDR2 from the germline V gene are SGHRS and YFSETQ. Unmatched junction bases numbered 10, after V lost 6 bases and J lost 5 bases. The CDR3 is 14 residues long. This CDR3 is CASTLSGRVNEQYF. In DNA, the CDR3 is TGCGCCAGCACGCTCAGCGGGAGAGTAAACGAGCAGTACTTC.